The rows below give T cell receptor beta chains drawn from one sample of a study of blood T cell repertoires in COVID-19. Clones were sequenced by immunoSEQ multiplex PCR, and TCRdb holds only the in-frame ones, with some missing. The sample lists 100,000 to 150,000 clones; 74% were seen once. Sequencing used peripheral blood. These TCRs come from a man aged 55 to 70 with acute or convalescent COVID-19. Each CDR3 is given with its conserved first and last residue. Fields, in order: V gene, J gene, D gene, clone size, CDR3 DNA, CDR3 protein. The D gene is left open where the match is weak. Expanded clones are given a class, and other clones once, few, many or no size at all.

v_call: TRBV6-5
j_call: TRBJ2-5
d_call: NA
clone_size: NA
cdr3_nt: TGTGCCAGCAGTTACTCAGGAACGGGGAAGACCCAGTACTTC
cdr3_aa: CASSYSGTGKTQYF

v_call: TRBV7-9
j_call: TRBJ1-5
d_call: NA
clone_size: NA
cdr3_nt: TGTGCCAGCGGCAATAGCAATCAGCCCCAGCATTTT
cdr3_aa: CASGNSNQPQHF

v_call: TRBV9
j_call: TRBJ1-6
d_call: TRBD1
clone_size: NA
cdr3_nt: TGTGCCACCCATAGACAGGGTAGCTCCTATAATTCACCCCTCCACTTT
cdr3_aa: CATHRQGSSYNSPLHF

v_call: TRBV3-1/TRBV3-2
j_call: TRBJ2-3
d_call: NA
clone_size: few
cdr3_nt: TGTGCCAGCAGCGACACAGGGAGGGACACAGATACGCAGTATTTT
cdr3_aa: CASSDTGRDTDTQYF

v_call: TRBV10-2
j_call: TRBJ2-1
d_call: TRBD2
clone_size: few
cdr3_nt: TGCGCCAGCAGGGGAACCGGGACTAGCCTTAATGAGCAGTTCTTC
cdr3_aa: CASRGTGTSLNEQFF

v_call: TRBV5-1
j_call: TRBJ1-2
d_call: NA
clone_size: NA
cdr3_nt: TGCGCCAGCAGCTTGGATCCGGCACTATACAACTATGGCTACACCTTC
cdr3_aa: CASSLDPALYNYGYTF

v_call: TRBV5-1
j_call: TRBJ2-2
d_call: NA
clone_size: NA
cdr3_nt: TGCGCCAGCGGATCAGGGTACACCGGGGAGCTGTTTTTT
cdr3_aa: CASGSGYTGELFF

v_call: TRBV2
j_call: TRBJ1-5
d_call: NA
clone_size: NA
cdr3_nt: TGTGCCAGCAGTGAGCAGGGGATGGGCAATCAGCCCCAGCATTTT
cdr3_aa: CASSEQGMGNQPQHF

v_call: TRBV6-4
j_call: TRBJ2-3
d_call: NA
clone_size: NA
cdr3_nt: TGTGCCAGCAGTGAAATAGCTGGCGGTTTCACAGATACGCAGTATTTT
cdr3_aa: CASSEIAGGFTDTQYF

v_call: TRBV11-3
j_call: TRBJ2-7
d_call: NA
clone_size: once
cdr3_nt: TGTGCCAGCAGCTTTGGCAGGGGTTTGTACGAGCAGTACTTC
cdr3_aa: CASSFGRGLYEQYF

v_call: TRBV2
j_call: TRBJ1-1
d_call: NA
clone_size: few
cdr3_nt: TGTGCCAGCAGTGGGATCAGCGGGAACACTGAAGCTTTCTTT
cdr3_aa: CASSGISGNTEAFF

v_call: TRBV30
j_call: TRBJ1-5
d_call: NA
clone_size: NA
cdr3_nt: TGTGCCTGGAGTGCCCCCGGGACACAGAATCAGCCCCAGCATTTT
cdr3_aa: CAWSAPGTQNQPQHF

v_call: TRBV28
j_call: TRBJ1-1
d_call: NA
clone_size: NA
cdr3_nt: TGTGCCAGCAGTTCTATCACGAACACTGAAGCTTTCTTT
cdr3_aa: CASSSITNTEAFF

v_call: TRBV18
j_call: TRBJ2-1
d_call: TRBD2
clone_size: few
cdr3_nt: TGTGCCAGCTCACCAGGGACTAGCGGGAGTCATGAGCAGTTCTTC
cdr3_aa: CASSPGTSGSHEQFF

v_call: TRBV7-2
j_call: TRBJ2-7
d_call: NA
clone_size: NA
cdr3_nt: TGTGCCAGCAGCGGAACTGGGCGACCGTACTCCTACGAGCAGTACTTC
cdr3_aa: CASSGTGRPYSYEQYF

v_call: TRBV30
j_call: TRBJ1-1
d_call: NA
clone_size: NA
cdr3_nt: TGTGCCTGGAGTAAGGGCGGGGTTCGCACTGAAGCTTTCTTT
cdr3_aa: CAWSKGGVRTEAFF

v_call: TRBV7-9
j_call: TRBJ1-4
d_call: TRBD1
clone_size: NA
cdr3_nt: TGTGCCAGCAGTACTACAGGGGTTGAAAAACTGTTTTTT
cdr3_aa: CASSTTGVEKLFF

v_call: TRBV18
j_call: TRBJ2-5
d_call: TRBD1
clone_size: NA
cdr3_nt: TGTGCCAGCTCACGGGACAGGCCTTCGTACCAAGAGACCCAGTACTTC
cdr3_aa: CASSRDRPSYQETQYF

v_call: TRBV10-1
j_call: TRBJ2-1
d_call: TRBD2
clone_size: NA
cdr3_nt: TGCGCCAGCAGACTCAGCGGGAGGGCCTACAATGAGCAGTTCTTC
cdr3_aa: CASRLSGRAYNEQFF

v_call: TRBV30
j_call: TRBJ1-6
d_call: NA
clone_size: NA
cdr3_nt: TGTGCCTGGAGAAGGGAGGGTCCCGATTCACCCCTCCACTTT
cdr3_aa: CAWRREGPDSPLHF

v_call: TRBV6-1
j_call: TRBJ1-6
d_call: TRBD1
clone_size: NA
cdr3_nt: TGTGCCAGCAGTTGGACAGGGCCCTCGAATTCACCCCTCCACTTT
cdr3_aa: CASSWTGPSNSPLHF

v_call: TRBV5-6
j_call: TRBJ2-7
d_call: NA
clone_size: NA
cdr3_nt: TGTGCCAGCAGCCTCTTCGGGGGACCCACCTACGAGCAGTACTTC
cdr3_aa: CASSLFGGPTYEQYF

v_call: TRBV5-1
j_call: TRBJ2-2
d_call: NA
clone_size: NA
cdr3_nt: TGCGCCAGCAGCGACACACAGGGCCGGGCAGATACCGGGGAGCTGTTTTTT
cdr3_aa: CASSDTQGRADTGELFF

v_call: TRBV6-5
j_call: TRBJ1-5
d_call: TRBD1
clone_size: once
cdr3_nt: TGTGCCAGCGCTCCCCCTGACAGGGTGGATCAGCCCCAGCATTTT
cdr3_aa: CASAPPDRVDQPQHF

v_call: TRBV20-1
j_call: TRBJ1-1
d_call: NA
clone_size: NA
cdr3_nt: TGCAGTGCTAGTGGCGAACTCACTGAAGCTTTCTTT
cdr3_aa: CSASGELTEAFF

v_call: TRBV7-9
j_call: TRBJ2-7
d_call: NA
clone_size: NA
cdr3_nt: TGTGCCAGCAGTCTAGGCGGGGCTTTCTACGAGCAGTACTTC
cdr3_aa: CASSLGGAFYEQYF

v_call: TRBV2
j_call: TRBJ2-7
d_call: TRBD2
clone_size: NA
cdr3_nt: TGTGCCAGCAGGGCGGAACTAGCGGGTCAGAAGCAGTACTTC
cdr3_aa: CASRAELAGQKQYF

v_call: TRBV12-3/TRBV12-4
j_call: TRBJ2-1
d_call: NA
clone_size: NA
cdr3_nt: TGTGCCAGCACTTATGAGTTCTTC
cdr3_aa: CASTYEFF

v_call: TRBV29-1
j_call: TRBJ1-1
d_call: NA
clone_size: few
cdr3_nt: TGCAGCGTTGAAGGCAGGGTGAACACTGAAGCTTTCTTT
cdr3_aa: CSVEGRVNTEAFF

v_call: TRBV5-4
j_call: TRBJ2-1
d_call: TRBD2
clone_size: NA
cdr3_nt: TGTGCCTCCAGGGCAGGAGTAGCGGGAGGGTACAATGAGCAGTTCTTC
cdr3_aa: CASRAGVAGGYNEQFF

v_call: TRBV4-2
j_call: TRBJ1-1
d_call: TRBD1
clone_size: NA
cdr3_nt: TGTGCCAGCAGCCGGACAGGGACGGGCGCTTTCTTT
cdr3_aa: CASSRTGTGAFF

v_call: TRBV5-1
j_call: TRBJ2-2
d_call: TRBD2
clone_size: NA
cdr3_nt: TGCGCCAGCAGCTTGATGGGACTAGCGGGGGGAACCGGGGAGCTGTTTTTT
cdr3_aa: CASSLMGLAGGTGELFF

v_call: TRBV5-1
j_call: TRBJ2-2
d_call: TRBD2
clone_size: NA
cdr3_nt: TGCGCCAGCAGCTTGGGACTAGCGGGGGGAGCCGGGGAGCTGTTTTTT
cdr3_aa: CASSLGLAGGAGELFF

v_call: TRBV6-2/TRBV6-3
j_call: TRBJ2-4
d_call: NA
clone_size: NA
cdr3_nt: TGTGCCAGCAGCCCGAAAAGAGACAGGTTTGGATGGGGCAAAAACATTCAGTACTTC
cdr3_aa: CASSPKRDRFGWGKNIQYF

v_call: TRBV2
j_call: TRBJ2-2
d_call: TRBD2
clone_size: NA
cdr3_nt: TGTGCCAGCAGTGGGACTAGCGGGACCGGGGAGCTGTTTTTT
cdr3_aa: CASSGTSGTGELFF

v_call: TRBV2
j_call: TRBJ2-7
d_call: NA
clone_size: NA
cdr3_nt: TGTGCCAGCACTCTAGGACAAGGTAACTACGAGCAGTACTTC
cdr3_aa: CASTLGQGNYEQYF

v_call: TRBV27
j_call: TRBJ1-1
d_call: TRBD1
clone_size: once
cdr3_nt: TGTGCCAGCAGTCTACGTAAGGTCACAGGGGGTGCGGCTTTCTTT
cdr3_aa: CASSLRKVTGGAAFF

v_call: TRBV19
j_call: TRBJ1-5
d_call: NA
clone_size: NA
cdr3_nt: TGTGCCAGTAGTACCCAGGGCGGGGGCCGACAGCCCCAGCATTTT
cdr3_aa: CASSTQGGGRQPQHF

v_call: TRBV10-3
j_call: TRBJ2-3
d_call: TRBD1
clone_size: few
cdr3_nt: TGTGCCATCGCAACAGGGGCGGTCACAGATACGCAGTATTTT
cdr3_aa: CAIATGAVTDTQYF

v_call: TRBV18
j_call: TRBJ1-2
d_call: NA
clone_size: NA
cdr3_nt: TGTGCCAGCTCAACCGACAGAAACTATGGCTACACCTTC
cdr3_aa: CASSTDRNYGYTF

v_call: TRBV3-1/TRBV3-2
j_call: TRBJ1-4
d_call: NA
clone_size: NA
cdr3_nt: TGTGCCAGCAGCCAAGGGGAGGCAGTGAGTGAAAAACTGTTTTTT
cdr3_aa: CASSQGEAVSEKLFF

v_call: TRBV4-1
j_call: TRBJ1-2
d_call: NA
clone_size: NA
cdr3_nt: TGCGCCAGCAGCCAAGATGCCCAGGGCAGGTATGGCTACACCTTC
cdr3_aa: CASSQDAQGRYGYTF

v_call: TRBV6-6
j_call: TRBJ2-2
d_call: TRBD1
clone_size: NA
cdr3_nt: TGTGCCAGCTTACGGACAGGGACCGCGAACACCGGGGAGCTGTTTTTT
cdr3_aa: CASLRTGTANTGELFF

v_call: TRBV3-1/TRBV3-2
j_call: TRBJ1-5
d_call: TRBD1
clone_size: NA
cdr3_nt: TGTGCCAGCGAAACAGGGGTTAGCAATCAGCCCCAGCATTTT
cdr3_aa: CASETGVSNQPQHF

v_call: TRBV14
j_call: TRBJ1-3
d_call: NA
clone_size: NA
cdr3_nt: TGTGCCAGCAGCCAACTTTCCTCTGGAAACACCATATATTTT
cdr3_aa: CASSQLSSGNTIYF

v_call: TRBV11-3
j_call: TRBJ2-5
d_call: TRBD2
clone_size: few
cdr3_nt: TGTGCCAGCAGCGCAAATCTAGCGGGAAGAGAGACCCAGTACTTC
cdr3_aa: CASSANLAGRETQYF

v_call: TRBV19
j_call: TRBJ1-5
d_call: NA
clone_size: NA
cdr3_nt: TGTGCCAGTAGTATGTTTGAACAGGGTAGCAATCAGCCCCAGCATTTT
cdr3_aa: CASSMFEQGSNQPQHF

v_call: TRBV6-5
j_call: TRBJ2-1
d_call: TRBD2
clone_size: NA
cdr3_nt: TGTGCCAGCAGTTACCTCGGGGGGGGGTACAATGAGCAGTTCTTC
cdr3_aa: CASSYLGGGYNEQFF

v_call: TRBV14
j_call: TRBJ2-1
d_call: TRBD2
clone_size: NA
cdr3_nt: TGTGCCAGCAGCCACCGGGGGACTAGCGGGTTTAATGAGCAGTTCTTC
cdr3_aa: CASSHRGTSGFNEQFF

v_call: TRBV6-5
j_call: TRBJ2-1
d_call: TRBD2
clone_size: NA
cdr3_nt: TGTGCCAGCGCTAGCGGGAGTTTTACCAATGAGCAGTTCTTC
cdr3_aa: CASASGSFTNEQFF

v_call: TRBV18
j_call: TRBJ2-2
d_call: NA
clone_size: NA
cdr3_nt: TGTGCCAGCTCCCCGCGGGCGGCGAACACCGGGGAGCTGTTTTTT
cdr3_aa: CASSPRAANTGELFF

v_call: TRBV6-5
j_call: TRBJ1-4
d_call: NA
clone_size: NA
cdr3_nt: TGTGCCAGCAGTTACTGGCGGGGTAATGAAAAACTGTTTTTT
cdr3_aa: CASSYWRGNEKLFF

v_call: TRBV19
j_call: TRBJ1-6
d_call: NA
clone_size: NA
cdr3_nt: TGTGCCAGTAGTATATCCGGCGGGCTTAATTCACCCCTCCACTTT
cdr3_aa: CASSISGGLNSPLHF

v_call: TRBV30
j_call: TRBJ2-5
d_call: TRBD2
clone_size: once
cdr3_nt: TGTGCCAACGGACTAGCGGGAGCCGAGACCCAGTACTTC
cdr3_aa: CANGLAGAETQYF

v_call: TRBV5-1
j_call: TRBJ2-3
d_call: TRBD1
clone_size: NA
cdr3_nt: TGCGCCAGCCGTTACGGACAGGGATGGAGCACAGATACGCAGTATTTT
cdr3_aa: CASRYGQGWSTDTQYF

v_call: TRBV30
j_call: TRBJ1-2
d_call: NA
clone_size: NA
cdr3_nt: TGTGCCTGGACCTCAGACAGAGCTAACTATGGCTACACCTTC
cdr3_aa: CAWTSDRANYGYTF

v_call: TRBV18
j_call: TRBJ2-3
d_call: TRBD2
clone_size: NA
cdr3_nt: TGTGCCAGCTCACCACCGGGCCCTAGCGGAGATACGCAGTATTTT
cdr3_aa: CASSPPGPSGDTQYF

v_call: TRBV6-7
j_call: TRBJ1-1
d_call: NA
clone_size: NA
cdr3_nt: TGTGCCAGCAGCCAGGGGTGGACTGAAGCTTTCTTT
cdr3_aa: CASSQGWTEAFF